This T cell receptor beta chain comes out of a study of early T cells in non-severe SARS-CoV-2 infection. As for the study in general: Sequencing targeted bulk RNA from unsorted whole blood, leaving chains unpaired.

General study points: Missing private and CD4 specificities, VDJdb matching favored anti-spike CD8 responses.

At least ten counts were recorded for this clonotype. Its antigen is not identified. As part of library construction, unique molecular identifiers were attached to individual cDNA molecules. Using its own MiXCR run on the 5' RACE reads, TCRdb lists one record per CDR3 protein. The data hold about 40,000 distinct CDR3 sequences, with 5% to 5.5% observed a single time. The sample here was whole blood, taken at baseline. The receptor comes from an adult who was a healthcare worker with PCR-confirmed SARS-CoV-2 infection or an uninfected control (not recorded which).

CDR3 loop: CASSRTSGGNEQFF. The DNA for the CDR3 is TGTGCCAGCAGTCGGACTAGCGGTGGGAATGAGCAGTTCTTC. The chain links TRBV6-6 to TRBJ2-1; 10 nucleotides line up with TRBD2. J gave up 7 bases and V 5 bases, and 5 bases lay outside the gene matches. The CDR3 is 14 residues long. Germline CDR1 MNHNY, CDR2 SVGAGI (reference sequence).